Sequencing of this T cell receptor beta chain was carried out in a study of T cell changes during pregnancy in multiple sclerosis. The table came from immunoSEQ multiplex PCR; TCRdb's copy has only in-frame clones and leaves some out. The sample yields approximately 85,000 clones, about 95% seen once. The CDR3 extends over 16 amino acids. The V end was cut by 2 bases, the J end by 7 bases, with 20 bases between. Germline V gives CDR1 MGHRA, CDR2 YSYEKL. This rearrangement joins TRBV4-1 to TRBJ2-5; tentative D call: TRBD1 (6 bases). The sequencing here drew on peripheral blood, taken in the third trimester of pregnancy. The clonotype was recovered from a female donor with multiple sclerosis, enrolled in a pregnancy study. CDR3 sequence reads: CASSQTTGHGLLTQYF. For the CDR3, the DNA is TGCGCCAGCAGCCAAACGACGGGACACGGCCTATTGACCCAGTACTTC.